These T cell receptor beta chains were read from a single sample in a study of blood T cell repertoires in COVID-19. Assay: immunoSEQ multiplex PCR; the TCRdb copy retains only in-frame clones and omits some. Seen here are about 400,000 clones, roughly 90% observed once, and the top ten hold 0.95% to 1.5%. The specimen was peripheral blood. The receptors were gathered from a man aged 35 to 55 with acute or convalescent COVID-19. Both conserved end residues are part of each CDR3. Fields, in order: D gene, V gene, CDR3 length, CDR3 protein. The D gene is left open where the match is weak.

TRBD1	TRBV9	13	CASSVEGGSGYTF
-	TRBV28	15	CASSLRRAPRGGYTF
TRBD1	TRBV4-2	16	CASSQTSGTAYNEQFF
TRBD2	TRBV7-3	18	CASSLTPRGAGGPGEQFF
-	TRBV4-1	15	CASSQDYSLRQPQHF
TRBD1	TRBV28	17	CASSLSYGTGEFWEQYF
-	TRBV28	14	CASSLLSEEETQYF
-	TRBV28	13	CASRGQTNTEAFF
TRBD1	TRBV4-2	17	CASSQDYQGVVMETQYF
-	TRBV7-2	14	CASSLLQANTEAFF
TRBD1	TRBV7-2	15	CASSQRTGGSDVLTF
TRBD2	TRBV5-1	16	CASTLLAAVSTDTQYF
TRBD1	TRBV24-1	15	CATQGDREGYNEQFF
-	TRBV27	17	CASSPPGDRDRDTEAFF
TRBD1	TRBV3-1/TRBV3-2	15	CASSQLDRYTGELFF
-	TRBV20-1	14	CSASLPGSQETQYF
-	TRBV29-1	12	CSVEGANTEAFF
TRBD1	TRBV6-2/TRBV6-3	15	CASSWDRDYNSPLHF
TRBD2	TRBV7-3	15	CASSQTSGGTDTQYF
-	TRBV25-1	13	CASSEAGNQPQHF
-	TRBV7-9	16	CASSLATVPSTDTQYF
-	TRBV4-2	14	CASSQERSRDTQYF
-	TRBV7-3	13	CASSLSGDNEQFF
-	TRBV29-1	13	CSVPTGRNYGYTF
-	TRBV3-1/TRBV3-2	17	CASSQESTGMNTGELFF